The 9 T cell receptor beta chains below come from one sample, sequenced in a study of cytomegalovirus exposure and HLA in healthy donors. The PCR had 60 Vbeta and 13 Jbeta primers. The repertoire was sequenced with immunoSEQ multiplex PCR; TCRdb's copy has only in-frame clones and lacks some. The sample includes some 150,000 clones, 65% to 80% of them seen just once. Material for sequencing was PBMCs. The receptors shown here come from a woman in her twenties or thirties in good health and CMV-seronegative.

This clone was counted between two and nine times. This rearrangement joins TRBV5-1 to TRBJ1-2; 9 bases line up with TRBD1. This CDR3 spans 15 amino acids. The junction had 5 bases not matched to a gene; V was cut back by 3 bases and J by 2 bases. Germline CDR1 SGHRS, CDR2 YFSETQ. As DNA, the CDR3 is TGCGCCAGCAGCTCCCTCGGGACAGGGAACTATGGCTACACCTTC. Translated, it gives CASSSLGTGNYGYTF.

V and J are TRBV29-1 and TRBJ2-1; no firm D call. Germline assignment: CDR1 SQVTM and CDR2 ANQGSEA. CDR3 size: 11 residues. Trimming stripped 2 bases from V and 7 bases from J, with 6 bases between. The CDR3: CSVEKQNEQFF. CDR3 sequence (DNA): TGCAGCGTTGAAAAACAGAATGAGCAGTTCTTC.

The rearrangement joins TRBV14 to TRBJ1-2; 7 nucleotides agree with TRBD1. After removal of 1 base from V and 5 bases from J, the junction contained 13 bases not matched to a gene. CDR1 is SGHDN, CDR2 FVKESK, per germline. This CDR3 is built from 17 residues. CDR3 nucleotides: TGTGCCAGCAGCCAAGGCGTGCCAGGGGCAGGGGGATATGGCTACACCTTC. Its protein product is CASSQGVPGAGGYGYTF. The full variable domain, with the rest looked up from reference TRBV14 and TRBJ1-2, is EAGVTQFPSHSVIEKGQTVTLRCDPISGHDNLYWYRRVMGKEIKFLLHFVKESKQDESGMPNNRFLAERTGGTYSTLKVQPAELEDSGVYFCASSQGVPGAGGYGYTFGSGTRLTVV.

This rearrangement joins TRBV7-2 to TRBJ2-7; 7 bases are shared with TRBD1. The V gene end was trimmed by 8 bases and the J gene end by 2 bases; junction bases not matched to a gene: 6. The CDR3 extends over 13 amino acids. Germline V gives CDR1 SGHTA, CDR2 FQGNSA. CDR3 in DNA: TGTGCCAGCGGGACAGTACAAACCTACGAGCAGTACTTC. This codes for CASGTVQTYEQYF.

The gene calls are TRBV6-5 and TRBJ2-3; TRBD2 might be the D (6 bases). Between the trimmed V and J ends, which lost 6 bases and 2 bases, there was a span of 12 bases. Germline assignment: CDR1 MNHEY and CDR2 SVGAGI. The CDR3 is 14 residues long. CDR3 coding DNA: TGTGCCAGCAGGGGGGGATTTGCCACAGATACGCAGTATTTT. Residues: CASRGGFATDTQYF.

The chain recombines TRBV9 with TRBJ2-1; TRBD1 is a possible D gene (6 bases). CDR3 length: 14 amino acids. Looked up from germline, CDR1 is SGDLS and CDR2 is YYNGEE. V lost 4 bases and J 5 bases, leaving 13 bases between the germline ends. The CDR3 reads CASSKTGPNNEQFF. The CDR3 DNA follows: TGTGCCAGCAGCAAAACAGGGCCTAACAATGAGCAGTTCTTC. Filled out from reference TRBV9 and TRBJ2-1, the complete variable domain reads DSGVTQTPKHLITATGQRVTLRCSPRSGDLSVYWYQQSLDQGLQFLIQYYNGEERAKGNILERFSAQQFPDLHSELNLSSLELGDSALYFCASSKTGPNNEQFFGPGTRLTVL.

This chain uses TRBV30 with TRBJ1-2; 8 nucleotides line up with TRBD1. The CDR3 runs 14 residues. The V gene end was trimmed by 1 base and the J gene end by 8 bases; junction bases not matched to a gene: 9. Germline-derived CDR1 and CDR2 are GTSNPN and SVGIG (reference sequence). The CDR3: CAWSERTGTGGYTF. Written as DNA, the CDR3 is TGTGCCTGGAGTGAAAGGACAGGGACAGGCGGCTACACCTTC.

The J gene is TRBJ1-1, the V gene TRBV5-6; D unclear. The V gene's germline CDR1 is SGHDT and CDR2 YYEEEE. The CDR3 totals 11 residues. The V end was cut by 7 bases, the J end by 8 bases, with 12 bases between. CDR3 DNA sequence: TGTGCCAGCGTTGGGCGTCTGGAAGCTTTCTTT. Translated: CASVGRLEAFF. The complete variable domain, with remaining parts taken from reference TRBV5-6 and TRBJ1-1, reads DAGVTQSPTHLIKTRGQQVTLRCSPKSGHDTVSWYQQALGQGPQFIFQYYEEEERQRGNFPDRFSGHQFPNYSSELNVNALLLGDSALYLCASVGRLEAFFGQGTRLTVV.

The rearrangement joins TRBV6-5 to TRBJ2-1; D not resolved. Trimming pared 0 bases from V and 8 bases from J, leaving 8 bases between. Germline V gives CDR1 MNHEY, CDR2 SVGAGI. CDR3 length: 13 amino acids. The CDR3 sequence: CASSYSVGYEQFF. The CDR3 bases are TGTGCCAGCAGTTACTCGGTGGGCTATGAGCAGTTCTTC.